The clone carrying this T cell receptor (beta chain) occurred a few times. This sample was included in a study of tumor and adjacent non-tumor tissue in lung cancer. For the study at large: On average, productive TCRbeta reads reached about 4.17 million per sample.

A modified ARM-PCR protocol with three rounds of nested PCR amplified TCRbeta. TCRdb independently ran MiXCR on the multiplex PCR reads; one entry per CDR3 protein. In the table there are about 93,000 distinct CDR3 sequences, about 67% of which are singletons. RNA was extracted from bulk tissue without any cell sorting. CDR1 and CDR2 from the germline V gene are KGHDR and SFDVKD. The CDR3 length is 14 residues. V lost 7 bases to trimming and J lost 3 bases, with 12 bases between them. What was sequenced was lung tumor tissue. The receptor comes from a man aged 60 to 75 with non-small cell lung cancer. V is TRBV24-1 and J is TRBJ1-5, with a possible D match to TRBD1 (6 bases). In DNA, the CDR3 is TGTGCCACCAGCAGAACAGGGAACAATCAGCCCCAGCATTTT. Translated: CATSRTGNNQPQHF.